This T cell receptor beta chain was recorded in a study of T cells in localized non-small cell lung cancer. The ends lost 5 bases at V and 4 bases at J; junction bases unmatched: 11. CDR3 length: 16 residues. Germline V gene lookup returns CDR1 MNHGY and CDR2 SAAAGT. TCRdb keeps only in-frame clones here, not all; method: immunoSEQ multiplex PCR. The table has about 1,800 clones, 27% seen once. This clone was detected a few times. What it binds is not known. Study-level findings and limits: Higher T cell density in the blood was associated with longer overall survival, whereas higher adjacent-lung clonality associated with shorter survival. One tumor region alone was sequenced, and heterogeneity therefore remains possible. Within adjacent lung there appeared a median approximately 57 of the top 100 tumor clones. In uninvolved adjacent lung, T cell clonality reached its highest value, exceeding tumor.

The starting material was lung tumor tissue, obtained before any cancer treatment. The source of this sequence is a woman between 40 and 69 years old with stage I lung adenocarcinoma. This rearrangement joins TRBV6-8 to TRBJ2-5; 9 nucleotides agree with TRBD2. CDR3 sequence: CASSPGSPSGAETQYF. The CDR3 DNA sequence: TGTGCCAGCAGTCCCGGGTCCCCTAGCGGGGCAGAGACCCAGTACTTC.